These 16 T cell receptor beta chains were all obtained from the same sample, sequenced in a study of OX40 agonist ivuxolimab in advanced cancers. The table came from immunoSEQ multiplex PCR; TCRdb's copy has only in-frame clones and leaves some out. Of tens of thousands of clones listed, approximately 84% were seen once; the top ten hold roughly 2.1%. The sequencing used CD4+ or CD8+ T cells sorted from blood, collected in a trial of the OX40 agonist ivuxolimab. These receptor sequences come from an adult with an advanced solid tumor such as melanoma, head and neck, liver or kidney cancer.

The rearrangement links TRBV7-8 to TRBJ1-1; the D is unclear. The CDR3 has 12 residues. V was cut by 7 bases and J by 0 bases, with 6 bases left in between. The germline CDR1 and CDR2 sequences are SGHVS and FQNEAQ. CDR3 region: CASTPLNTEAFF. The CDR3 DNA sequence: TGTGCCAGCACCCCCCTGAACACTGAAGCTTTCTTT.

The chain is built from TRBV7-6 and TRBJ2-5, with D perhaps matching TRBD1 (6 bases). Deletions cut 0 bases from V and 4 bases from J, with 15 bases between. CDR1 SGHVS and CDR2 FNYEAQ come from the germline V gene. The CDR3 is 16 residues long. CDR3: CASSLARAGVGETQYF. CDR3 in DNA: TGTGCCAGCAGCTTAGCGAGGGCAGGGGTCGGAGAGACCCAGTACTTC.

The chain employs TRBV7-2 and TRBJ2-1, with 13 bases fitting TRBD2. The CDR3 consists of 16 residues. V shed 10 bases, J shed 10 bases, and the junction held 16 bases outside the gene matches. CDR1 and CDR2 (germline): SGHTA, FQGNSA. Here the CDR3 reads CATSIGGLAGEGEQFF. CDR3 sequence (DNA): TGTGCCACATCCATCGGAGGACTAGCGGGAGAAGGGGAGCAGTTCTTC.

This chain uses TRBV25-1 with TRBJ2-5; unclear D gene. The closer fit of TRBJ2-7 to the DNA end suggests the J call may be wrong. Germline assignment: CDR1 MGHDK and CDR2 SYGVNS. The CDR3 has 11 amino acids. DNA of the CDR3: TGTGCCAGCAGTGAATTTTCCGAGCAGTACTTC. Translation: CASSEFSEQYF.

V usage is TRBV10-3 and J usage is TRBJ1-4; D uncertain. The V gene lost 4 bases and the J gene lost 5 bases, with 5 bases spanning the gap. The CDR3 totals 12 residues. Germline-derived CDR1 and CDR2 are ENHRY and SYGVKD. The CDR3 loop reads CAISGENEKLFF. CDR3 bases: TGTGCCATCAGTGGAGAGAATGAAAAACTGTTTTTT.

The CDR3 region is CASRLGTVAGNTIYF. CDR3 sequence (DNA): TGTGCCAGCAGACTCGGGACAGTCGCTGGAAACACCATATATTTT. J is TRBJ1-3 and V is TRBV6-1, with TRBD1 identical over 7 bases. This CDR3 comprises 15 residues. Trimming took 6 bases from V and 2 from J; bases not matched to a gene: 7. Germline values: CDR1 MNHNS, CDR2 SASEGT.

This chain joins TRBV19 and TRBJ2-1; D might be TRBD2 (5 bases). In germline, CDR1 is LNHDA, CDR2 SQIVND (reference sequence). Trimming removed 3 bases at V and 2 bases at J, with 8 bases between. This CDR3 has 14 residues. As DNA, the CDR3 is TGTGCCAGTAGTATCACTAGTCCCTACAATGAGCAGTTCTTC. Its protein is CASSITSPYNEQFF. The whole variable domain, remainder taken from reference TRBV19 and TRBJ2-1, is DGGITQSPKYLFRKEGQNVTLSCEQNLNHDAMYWYRQDPGQGLRLIYYSQIVNDFQKGDIAEGYSVSREKKESFPLTVTSAQKNPTAFYLCASSITSPYNEQFFGPGTRLTVL.

This chain joins TRBV28 and TRBJ1-6; TRBD1 is a possible D gene (5 bases). This CDR3 comprises 12 residues. Germline CDR1 is MDHEN and CDR2 is SYDVKM. Trimming removed 11 bases at V and 6 bases at J, with 11 bases between. CDR3 loop: CAAGNFNSPLHF. DNA for the CDR3: TGTGCCGCAGGGAATTTTAATTCACCCCTCCACTTT.

The chain joins TRBV18 to TRBJ2-1, with a possible D match to TRBD2 (5 bases). This CDR3 is 15 amino acids long. The germline V gene has CDR1 KGHSH and CDR2 LQKENI. V was pared by 3 bases and J by 8 bases, with 17 bases between. The CDR3 sequence is CASSPLGLAGHEQFF. The CDR3 DNA follows: TGTGCCAGCTCACCCCTTGGGCTAGCCGGCCATGAGCAGTTCTTC. The full variable domain, completed using reference TRBV18 and TRBJ2-1, is NAGVMQNPRHLVRRRGQEARLRCSPMKGHSHVYWYRQLPEEGLKFMVYLQKENIIDESGMPKERFSAEFPKEGPSILRIQQVVRGDSAAYFCASSPLGLAGHEQFFGPGTRLTVL.

The chain employs TRBV27 and TRBJ2-3; D is perhaps TRBD2 (5 bases). This CDR3 spans 16 amino acids. Germline lookup yields CDR1 MNHEY and CDR2 SMNVEV (reference sequence). The germline V and J ends were trimmed by 5 bases and 7 bases, with 22 bases remaining between them. The CDR3 reads CASSLQSAGRGYTQYF. The CDR3 region has the DNA TGTGCCAGCAGTCTCCAATCGGCGGGCCGTGGGTATACGCAGTATTTT.

This chain links TRBV5-1 with TRBJ2-7; D gene unclear. Germline-derived CDR1 and CDR2 are SGHRS and YFSETQ. This CDR3 has 14 amino acids. The V and J ends lost 0 bases and 5 bases respectively, with 12 bases between them. CDR3 sequence reads: CASSLGGVVHEQYF. In nucleotides, the CDR3 is TGCGCCAGCAGCTTGGGGGGTGTGGTCCACGAGCAGTACTTC.

This rearrangement joins TRBV7-9 to TRBJ2-7, with TRBD2 matching over 15 bases. Per the germline V gene, CDR1 is SEHNR and CDR2 is FQNEAQ (reference sequence). The trim removed 8 bases at V and 3 bases at J, leaving 5 bases unmatched. The CDR3 consists of 15 residues. The CDR3 loop is CASGTSGRQLYEQYF. The CDR3 DNA sequence: TGTGCCAGCGGGACTAGCGGGAGGCAACTCTACGAGCAGTACTTC.

The chain has TRBV9 and TRBJ2-5; 8 bases agree with TRBD2. In germline, CDR1 is SGDLS, CDR2 YYNGEE. This CDR3 is built from 17 residues. Trimming cost V 0 bases and J 5 bases; bases outside gene matches: 12. Here the CDR3 DNA reads TGTGCCAGCAGCGTAGCCACGGGGGGGCAGGGTGAGGAGACCCAGTACTTC. Protein product: CASSVATGGQGEETQYF. The full variable domain, with the rest looked up from reference TRBV9 and TRBJ2-5, is DSGVTQTPKHLITATGQRVTLRCSPRSGDLSVYWYQQSLDQGLQFLIQYYNGEERAKGNILERFSAQQFPDLHSELNLSSLELGDSALYFCASSVATGGQGEETQYFGPGTRLLVL.

This clone was counted a few times. CDR3 region: CASSDGPGQETQYF. CDR3 nucleotides: TGCGCCAGCAGTGACGGACCGGGGCAGGAGACCCAGTACTTC. V and J are TRBV10-1 and TRBJ2-5, with D tentatively TRBD1 or TRBD2 (5 bases each). Trimming removed 3 bases from V and 5 bases from J, with 13 bases in between. The germline V gene has CDR1 WNHNN and CDR2 SYGVQD (reference sequence). The CDR3 consists of 14 residues.

The sample holds a few counts of this clone. Its ends do not fully match the called genes, so a read error is possible. This chain connects TRBV5-3 to TRBJ1-2; possibly TRBD1 for D (5 bases). TRBV5-3 is reported as an ORF; its role is uncertain. The CDR3 consists of 11 residues. The chain's CDR3 is CARSPGRGTFF. The CDR3 DNA follows: TGTGCCAGAAGCCCCGGACGGGGCACCTTCTTC.

The chain couples TRBV7-3 to TRBJ1-2; D is unresolved. The CDR3 has 14 residues. Per the germline V gene, CDR1 is SGHTA and CDR2 is FQGTGA. V was trimmed by 5 bases and J by 8 bases, leaving 18 bases between them. This CDR3 is CASSTGSYPDGYTF. The CDR3 DNA reads TGTGCCAGCAGCACCGGGTCGTACCCCGACGGCTACACCTTC.